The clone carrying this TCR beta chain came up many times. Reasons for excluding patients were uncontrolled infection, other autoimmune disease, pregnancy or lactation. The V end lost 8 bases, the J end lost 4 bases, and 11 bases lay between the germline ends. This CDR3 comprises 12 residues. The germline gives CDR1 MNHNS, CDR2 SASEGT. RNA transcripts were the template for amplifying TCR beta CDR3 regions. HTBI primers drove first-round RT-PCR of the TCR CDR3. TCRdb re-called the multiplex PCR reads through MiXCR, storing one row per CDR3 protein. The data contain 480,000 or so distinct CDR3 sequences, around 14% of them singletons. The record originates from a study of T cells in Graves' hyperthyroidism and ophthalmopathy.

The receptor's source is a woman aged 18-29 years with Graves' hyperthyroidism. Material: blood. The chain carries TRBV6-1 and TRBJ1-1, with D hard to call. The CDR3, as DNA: TGTGCCAGCTATTACGAAGGCACTGAAGCTTTCTTT. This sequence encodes CASYYEGTEAFF.